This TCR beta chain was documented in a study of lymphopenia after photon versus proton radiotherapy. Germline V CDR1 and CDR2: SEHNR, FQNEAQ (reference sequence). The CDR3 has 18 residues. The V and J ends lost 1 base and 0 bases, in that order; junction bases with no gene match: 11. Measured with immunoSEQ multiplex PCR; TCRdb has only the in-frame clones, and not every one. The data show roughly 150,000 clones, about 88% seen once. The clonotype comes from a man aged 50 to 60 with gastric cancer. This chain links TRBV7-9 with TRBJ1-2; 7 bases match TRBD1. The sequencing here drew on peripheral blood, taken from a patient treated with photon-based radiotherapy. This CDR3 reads CASSLGFSTDRANYGYTF. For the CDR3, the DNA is TGTGCCAGCAGCTTAGGTTTTAGTACCGACAGGGCTAACTATGGCTACACCTTC. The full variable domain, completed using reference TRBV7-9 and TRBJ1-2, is DTGVSQNPRHKITKRGQNVTFRCDPISEHNRLYWYRQTLGQGPEFLTYFQNEAQLEKSRLLSDRFSAERPKGSFSTLEIQRTEQGDSAMYLCASSLGFSTDRANYGYTFGSGTRLTVV.